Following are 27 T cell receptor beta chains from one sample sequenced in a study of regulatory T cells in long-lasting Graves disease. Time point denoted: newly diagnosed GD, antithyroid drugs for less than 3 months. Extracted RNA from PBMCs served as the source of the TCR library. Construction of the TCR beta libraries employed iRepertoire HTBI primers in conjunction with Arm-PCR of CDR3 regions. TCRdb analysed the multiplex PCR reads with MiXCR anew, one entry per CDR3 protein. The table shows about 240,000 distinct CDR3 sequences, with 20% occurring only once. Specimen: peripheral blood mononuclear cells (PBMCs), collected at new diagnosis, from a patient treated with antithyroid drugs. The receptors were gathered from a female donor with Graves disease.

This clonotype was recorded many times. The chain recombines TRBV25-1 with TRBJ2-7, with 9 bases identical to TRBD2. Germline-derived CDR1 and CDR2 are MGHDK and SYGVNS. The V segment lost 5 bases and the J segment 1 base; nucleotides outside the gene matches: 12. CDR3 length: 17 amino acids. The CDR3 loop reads CASSNPLAGLTSYEQYF. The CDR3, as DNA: TGTGCCAGCAGTAACCCGCTAGCGGGGCTGACTTCCTACGAGCAGTACTTC.

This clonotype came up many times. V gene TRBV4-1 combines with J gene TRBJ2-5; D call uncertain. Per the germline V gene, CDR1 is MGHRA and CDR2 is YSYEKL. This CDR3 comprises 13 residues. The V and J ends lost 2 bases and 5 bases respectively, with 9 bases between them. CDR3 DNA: TGCGCCAGCAGCCAAATCGTCGCGGAGACCCAGTACTTC. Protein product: CASSQIVAETQYF.

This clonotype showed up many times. CDR3 loop: CAWSVASLLYGYTF. The CDR3 region has the DNA TGTGCCTGGAGTGTGGCCAGCTTACTCTATGGCTACACCTTC. The J gene is TRBJ1-2, the V gene TRBV30; D gene unclear. The V gene lost 0 bases and the J gene lost 4 bases, with 12 bases spanning the gap. Germline V gives CDR1 GTSNPN, CDR2 SVGIG (reference sequence). The CDR3 has 14 amino acids.

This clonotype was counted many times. The CDR3: CASSEALQGILAKNIQYF. CDR3 DNA sequence: TGTGCCAGCAGTGAAGCGCTTCAAGGGATATTAGCCAAAAACATTCAGTACTTC. The V gene is TRBV2, the J gene TRBJ2-4; D is unclear. V dropped 0 bases and J dropped 0 bases, with 15 bases sitting between them. The CDR3 covers 18 residues. Germline loops: CDR1 SNHLY, CDR2 FYNNEI.

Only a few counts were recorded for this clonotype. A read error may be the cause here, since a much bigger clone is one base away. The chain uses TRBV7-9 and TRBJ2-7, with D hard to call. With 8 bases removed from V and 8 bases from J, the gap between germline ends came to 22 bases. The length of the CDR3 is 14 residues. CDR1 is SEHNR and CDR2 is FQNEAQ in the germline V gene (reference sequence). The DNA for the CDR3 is TGTGCCAGCCTTGAATCTGGGATCCCCCACAAGCAGTACTTC. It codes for CASLESGIPHKQYF.

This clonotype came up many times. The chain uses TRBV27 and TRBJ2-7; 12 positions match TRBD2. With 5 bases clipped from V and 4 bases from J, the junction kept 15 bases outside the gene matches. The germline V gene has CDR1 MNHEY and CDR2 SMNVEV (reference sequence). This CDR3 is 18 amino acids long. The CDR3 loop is CASSLKPMTSGSGYEQYF. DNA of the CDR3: TGTGCCAGCAGTCTAAAACCGATGACTAGCGGGAGTGGTTACGAGCAGTACTTC.

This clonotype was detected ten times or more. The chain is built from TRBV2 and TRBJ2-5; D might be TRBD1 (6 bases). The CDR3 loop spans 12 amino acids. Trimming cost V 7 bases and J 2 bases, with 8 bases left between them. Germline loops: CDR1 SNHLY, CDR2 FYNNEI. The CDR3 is CASIGQQETQYF. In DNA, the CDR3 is TGTGCCAGCATAGGACAGCAAGAGACCCAGTACTTC.

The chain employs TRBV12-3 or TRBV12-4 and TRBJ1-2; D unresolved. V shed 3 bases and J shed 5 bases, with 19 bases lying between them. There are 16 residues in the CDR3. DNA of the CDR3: TGTGCCAGCAGTTTTCATCGGGCCACCCGACCTTATGGCTACACCTTC. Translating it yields CASSFHRATRPYGYTF.

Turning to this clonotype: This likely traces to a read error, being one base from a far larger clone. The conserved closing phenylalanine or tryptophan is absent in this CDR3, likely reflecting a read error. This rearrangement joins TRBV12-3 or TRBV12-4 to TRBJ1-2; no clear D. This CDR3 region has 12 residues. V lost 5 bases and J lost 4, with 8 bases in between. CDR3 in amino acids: CASSPLSYGYTL. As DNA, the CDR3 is TGTGCCAGCAGTCCTCTCAGCTATGGCTACACCCTC.

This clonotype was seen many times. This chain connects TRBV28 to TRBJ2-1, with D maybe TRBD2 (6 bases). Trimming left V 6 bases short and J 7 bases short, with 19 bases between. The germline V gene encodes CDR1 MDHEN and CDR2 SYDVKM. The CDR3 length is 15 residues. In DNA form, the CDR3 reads TGTGCCAGCAGCCCGGGACTCCGGGCATTTAATGAGCAGTTCTTC. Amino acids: CASSPGLRAFNEQFF.

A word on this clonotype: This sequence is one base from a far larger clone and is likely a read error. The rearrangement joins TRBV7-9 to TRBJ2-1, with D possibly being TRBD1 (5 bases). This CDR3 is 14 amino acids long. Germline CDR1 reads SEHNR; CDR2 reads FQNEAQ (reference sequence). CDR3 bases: TGTGCCAGCAGTTACAATGGGGCCTACAATGAGCAGTCCTTC. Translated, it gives CASSYNGAYNEQSF.

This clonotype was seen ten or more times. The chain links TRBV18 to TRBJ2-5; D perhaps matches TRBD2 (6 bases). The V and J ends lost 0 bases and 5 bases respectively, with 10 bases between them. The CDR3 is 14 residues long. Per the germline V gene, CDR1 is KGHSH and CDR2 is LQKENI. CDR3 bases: TGTGCCAGCTCACCACCGGAGGGTATGGAGACCCAGTACTTC. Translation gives CASSPPEGMETQYF.

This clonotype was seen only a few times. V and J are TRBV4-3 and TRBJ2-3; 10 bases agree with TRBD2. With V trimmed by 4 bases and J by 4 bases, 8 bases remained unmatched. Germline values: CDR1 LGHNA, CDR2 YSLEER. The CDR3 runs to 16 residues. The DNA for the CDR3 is TGCGCCAGCAGCCGGAGCGGGGGGGGGATGGCAGATACGCAGTATTTT. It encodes CASSRSGGGMADTQYF.

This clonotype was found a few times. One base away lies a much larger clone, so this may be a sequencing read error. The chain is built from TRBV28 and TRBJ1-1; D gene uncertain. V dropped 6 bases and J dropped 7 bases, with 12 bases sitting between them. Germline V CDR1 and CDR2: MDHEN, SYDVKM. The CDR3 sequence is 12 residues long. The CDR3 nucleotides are TGTGCCAGCAGGTCACAGAATCGTGAAGCTTTCTTT. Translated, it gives CASRSQNREAFF.

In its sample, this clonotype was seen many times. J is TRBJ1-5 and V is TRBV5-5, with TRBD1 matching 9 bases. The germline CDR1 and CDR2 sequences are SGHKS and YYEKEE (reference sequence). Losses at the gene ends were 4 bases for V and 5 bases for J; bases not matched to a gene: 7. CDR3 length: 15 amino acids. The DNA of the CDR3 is TGTGCCAGCAGCCCAAGGGGACAGGGCTATCAGCCCCAGCATTTT. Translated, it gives CASSPRGQGYQPQHF.

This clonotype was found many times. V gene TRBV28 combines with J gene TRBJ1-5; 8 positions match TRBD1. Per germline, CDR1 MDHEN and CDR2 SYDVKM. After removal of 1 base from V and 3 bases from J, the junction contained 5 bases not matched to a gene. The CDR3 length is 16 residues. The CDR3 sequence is CASSLSPGQVNQPQHF. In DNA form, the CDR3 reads TGTGCCAGCAGTTTATCCCCGGGACAGGTCAATCAGCCCCAGCATTTT.

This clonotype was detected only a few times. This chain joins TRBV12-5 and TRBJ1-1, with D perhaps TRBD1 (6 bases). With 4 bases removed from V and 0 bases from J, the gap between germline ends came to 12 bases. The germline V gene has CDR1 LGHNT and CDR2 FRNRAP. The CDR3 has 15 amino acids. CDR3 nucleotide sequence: TGTGCTAGTGGTTCGGACAGTGAACTGAACACTGAAGCTTTCTTT. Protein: CASGSDSELNTEAFF.

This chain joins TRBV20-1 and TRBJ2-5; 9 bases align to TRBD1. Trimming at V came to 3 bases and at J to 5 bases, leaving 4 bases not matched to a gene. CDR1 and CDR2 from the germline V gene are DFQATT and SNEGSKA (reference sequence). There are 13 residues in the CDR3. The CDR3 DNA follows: TGCAGTGCTAGGGCGGACAGGGGCGAGACCCAGTACTTC. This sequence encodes CSARADRGETQYF.

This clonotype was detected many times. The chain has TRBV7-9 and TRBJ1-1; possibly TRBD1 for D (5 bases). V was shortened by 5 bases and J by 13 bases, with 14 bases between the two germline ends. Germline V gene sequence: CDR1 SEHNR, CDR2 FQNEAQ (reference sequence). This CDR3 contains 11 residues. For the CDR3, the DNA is TGTGCCAGCAGCCGGGACCCAGTTCGTTTCTTT. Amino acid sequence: CASSRDPVRFF.

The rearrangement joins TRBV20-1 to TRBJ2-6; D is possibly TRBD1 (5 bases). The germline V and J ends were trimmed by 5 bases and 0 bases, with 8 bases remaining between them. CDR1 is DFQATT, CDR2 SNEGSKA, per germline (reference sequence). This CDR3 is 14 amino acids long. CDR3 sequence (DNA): TGCAGTGCTTACCAGGGCTCTGGGGCCAACGTCCTGACTTTC. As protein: CSAYQGSGANVLTF.

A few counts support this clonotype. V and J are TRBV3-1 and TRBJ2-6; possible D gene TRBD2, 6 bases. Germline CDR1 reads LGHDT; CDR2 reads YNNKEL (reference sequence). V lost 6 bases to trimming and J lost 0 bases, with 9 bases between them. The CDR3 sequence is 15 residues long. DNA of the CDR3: TGTGCCAGCAGTCGGGGGTACTCTGGGGCCAACGTCCTGACTTTC. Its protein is CASSRGYSGANVLTF. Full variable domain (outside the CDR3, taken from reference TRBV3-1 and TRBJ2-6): DTAVSQTPKYLVTQMGNDKSIKCEQNLGHDTMYWYKQDSKKFLKIMFSYNNKELIINETVPNRFSPKSPDKAHLNLHINSLELGDSAVYFCASSRGYSGANVLTFGAGSRLTVL.

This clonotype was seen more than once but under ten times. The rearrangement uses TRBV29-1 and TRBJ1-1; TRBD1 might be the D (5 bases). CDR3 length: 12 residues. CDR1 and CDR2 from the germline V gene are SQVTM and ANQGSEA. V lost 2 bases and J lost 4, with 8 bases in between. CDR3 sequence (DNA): TGCAGCGTTGAACCTGGGGGCACTGAAGCTTTCTTT. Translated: CSVEPGGTEAFF.

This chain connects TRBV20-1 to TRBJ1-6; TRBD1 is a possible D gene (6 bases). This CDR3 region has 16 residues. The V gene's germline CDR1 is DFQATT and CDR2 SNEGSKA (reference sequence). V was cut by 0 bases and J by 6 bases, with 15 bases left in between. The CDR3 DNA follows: TGCAGTGCTAGAGAAAACTCACAGGGAGCTAATTCACCCCTCCACTTT. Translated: CSARENSQGANSPLHF.

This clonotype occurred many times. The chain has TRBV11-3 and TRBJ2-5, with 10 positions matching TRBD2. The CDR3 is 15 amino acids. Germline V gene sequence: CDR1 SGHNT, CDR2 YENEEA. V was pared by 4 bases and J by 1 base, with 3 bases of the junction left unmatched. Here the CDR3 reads CASSSRTSGQETQYF. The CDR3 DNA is TGTGCCAGCAGCTCGCGGACTAGCGGCCAAGAGACCCAGTACTTC.

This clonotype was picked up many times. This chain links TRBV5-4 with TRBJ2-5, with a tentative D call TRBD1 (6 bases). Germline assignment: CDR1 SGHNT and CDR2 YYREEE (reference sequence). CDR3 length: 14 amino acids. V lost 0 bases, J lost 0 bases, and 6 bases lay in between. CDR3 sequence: CASSLDRDQETQYF. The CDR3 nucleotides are TGTGCCAGCAGCTTGGACAGGGACCAAGAGACCCAGTACTTC.

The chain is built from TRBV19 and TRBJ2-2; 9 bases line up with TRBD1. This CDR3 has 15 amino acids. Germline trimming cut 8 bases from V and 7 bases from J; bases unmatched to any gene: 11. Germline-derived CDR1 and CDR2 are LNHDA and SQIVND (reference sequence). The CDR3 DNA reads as TGTGCCAGTGGGCGGTCGGGACAGGGTATCGGGGAGCTGTTTTTT. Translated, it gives CASGRSGQGIGELFF.

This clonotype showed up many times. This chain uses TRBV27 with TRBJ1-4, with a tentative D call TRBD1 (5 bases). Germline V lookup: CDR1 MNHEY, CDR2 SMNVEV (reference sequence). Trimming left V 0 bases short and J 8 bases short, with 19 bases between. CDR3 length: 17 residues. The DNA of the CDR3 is TGTGCCAGCAGTTTATCGCCCAACCAGGGCTGGGGGGAAAAACTGTTTTTT. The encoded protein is CASSLSPNQGWGEKLFF. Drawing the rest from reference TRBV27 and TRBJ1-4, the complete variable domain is EAQVTQNPRYLITVTGKKLTVTCSQNMNHEYMSWYRQDPGLGLRQIYYSMNVEVTDKGDVPEGYKVSRKEKRNFPLILESPSPNQTSLYFCASSLSPNQGWGEKLFFGSGTQLSVL.